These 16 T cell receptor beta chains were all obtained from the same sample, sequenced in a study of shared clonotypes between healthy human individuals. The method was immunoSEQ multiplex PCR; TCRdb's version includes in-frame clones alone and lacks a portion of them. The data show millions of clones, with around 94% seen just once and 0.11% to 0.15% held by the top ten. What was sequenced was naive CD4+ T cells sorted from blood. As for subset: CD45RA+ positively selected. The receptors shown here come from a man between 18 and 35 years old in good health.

The CDR3 DNA reads TGTGCCAGCAGCCCGAGTTGGGGCGGGAGCACAGATACGCAGTATTTT. It translates to CASSPSWGGSTDTQYF. This chain joins TRBV7-6 and TRBJ2-3; D tentatively fits TRBD1 or TRBD2 (5 bases each). Trimming removed 5 bases at V and 0 bases at J, with 15 bases between. This CDR3 is 16 amino acids long. Germline V CDR1 and CDR2: SGHVS, FNYEAQ. The whole variable domain, remainder taken from reference TRBV7-6 and TRBJ2-3, is GAGVSQSPRYKVTKRGQDVALRCDPISGHVSLYWYRQALGQGPEFLTYFNYEAQQDKSGLPNDRFSAERPEGSISTLTIQRTEQRDSAMYRCASSPSWGGSTDTQYFGPGTRLTVL.

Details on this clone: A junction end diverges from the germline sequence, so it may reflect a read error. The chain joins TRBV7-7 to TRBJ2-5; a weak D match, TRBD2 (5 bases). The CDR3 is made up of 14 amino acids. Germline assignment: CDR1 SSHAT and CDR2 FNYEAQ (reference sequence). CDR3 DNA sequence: TGTGCTAGCAGCCCGGGGTACTCCCAAGAGACCCAGTACTTC. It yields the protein CASSPGYSQETQYF.

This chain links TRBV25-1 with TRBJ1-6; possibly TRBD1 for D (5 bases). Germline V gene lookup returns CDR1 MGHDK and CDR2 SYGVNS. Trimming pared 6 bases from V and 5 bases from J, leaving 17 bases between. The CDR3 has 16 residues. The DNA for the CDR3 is TGTGCCAGCAGAAACAGGAACACCTGGGATAATTCACCCCTCCACTTT. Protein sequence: CASRNRNTWDNSPLHF.

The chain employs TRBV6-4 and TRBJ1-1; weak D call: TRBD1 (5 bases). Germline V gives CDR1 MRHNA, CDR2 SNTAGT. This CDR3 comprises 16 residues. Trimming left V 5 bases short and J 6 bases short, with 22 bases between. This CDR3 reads CASSYGGSFIPSEAFF. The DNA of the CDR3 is TGTGCCAGCAGTTATGGGGGGTCTTTTATCCCTTCTGAAGCTTTCTTT.

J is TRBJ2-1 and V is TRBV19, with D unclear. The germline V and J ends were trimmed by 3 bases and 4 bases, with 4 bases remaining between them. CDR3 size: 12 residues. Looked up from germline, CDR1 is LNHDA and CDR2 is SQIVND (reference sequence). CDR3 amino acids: CASSILYNEQFF. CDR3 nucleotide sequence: TGTGCCAGTAGTATTTTATACAATGAGCAGTTCTTC.

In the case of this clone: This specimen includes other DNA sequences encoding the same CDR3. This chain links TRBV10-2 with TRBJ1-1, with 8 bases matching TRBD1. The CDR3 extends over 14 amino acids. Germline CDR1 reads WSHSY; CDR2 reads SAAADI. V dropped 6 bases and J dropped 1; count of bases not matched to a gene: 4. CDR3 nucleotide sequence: TGCGCCAGCAGCGACAGGGGTGGGAACACTGAAGCTTTCTTT. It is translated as CASSDRGGNTEAFF.

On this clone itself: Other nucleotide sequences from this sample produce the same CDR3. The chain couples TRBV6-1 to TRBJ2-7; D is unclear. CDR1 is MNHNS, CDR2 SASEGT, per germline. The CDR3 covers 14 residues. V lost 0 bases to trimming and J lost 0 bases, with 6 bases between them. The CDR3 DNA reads TGTGCCAGCAGTGAAGCGGGCATCTCCTACGAGCAGTACTTC. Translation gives CASSEAGISYEQYF.

CDR3 sequence: CASSQGRGANYNEQFF. The CDR3 DNA reads as TGTGCCAGCAGCCAGGGGCGGGGGGCGAACTACAATGAGCAGTTCTTC. The chain recombines TRBV5-4 with TRBJ2-1; 8 positions match TRBD2. The CDR3 spans 16 residues. Per the germline V gene, CDR1 is SGHNT and CDR2 is YYREEE (reference sequence). The junction had 9 bases not matched to a gene; V was cut back by 4 bases and J by 3 bases.

The CDR3 region has the DNA TGTGCCAGCAGCTTAGAAAATCTGGGAAGCTCCTACGAGCAGTACTTC. Its translation is CASSLENLGSSYEQYF. The rearrangement joins TRBV7-9 to TRBJ2-7, with D uncertain. Germline V CDR1 and CDR2: SEHNR, FQNEAQ (reference sequence). CDR3 size: 16 residues. V was pared by 1 base and J by 0 bases, with 13 bases between.

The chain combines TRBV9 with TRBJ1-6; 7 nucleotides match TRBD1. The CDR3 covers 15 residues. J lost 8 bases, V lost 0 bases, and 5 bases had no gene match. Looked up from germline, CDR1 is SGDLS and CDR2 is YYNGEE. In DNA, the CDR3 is TGTGCCAGCAGCGTAGCTATAGGGGGCGATTCACCCCTCCACTTT. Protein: CASSVAIGGDSPLHF.

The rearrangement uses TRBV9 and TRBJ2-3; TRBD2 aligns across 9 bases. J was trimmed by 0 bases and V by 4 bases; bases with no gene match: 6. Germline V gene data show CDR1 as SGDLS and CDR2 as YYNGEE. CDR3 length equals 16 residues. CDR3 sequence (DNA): TGTGCCAGCAGCTCTCGTAGCGGGGGTAGCACAGATACGCAGTATTTT. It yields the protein CASSSRSGGSTDTQYF. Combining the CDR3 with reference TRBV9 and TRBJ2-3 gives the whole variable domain DSGVTQTPKHLITATGQRVTLRCSPRSGDLSVYWYQQSLDQGLQFLIQYYNGEERAKGNILERFSAQQFPDLHSELNLSSLELGDSALYFCASSSRSGGSTDTQYFGPGTRLTVL.

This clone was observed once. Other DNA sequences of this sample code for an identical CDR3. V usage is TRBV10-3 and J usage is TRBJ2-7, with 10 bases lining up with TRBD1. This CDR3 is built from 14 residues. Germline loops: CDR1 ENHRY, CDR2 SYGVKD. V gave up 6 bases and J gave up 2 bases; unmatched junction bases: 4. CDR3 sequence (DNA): TGTGCCATCAGGCCCGGGACAGGGGCCTACGAGCAGTACTTC. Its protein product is CAIRPGTGAYEQYF.

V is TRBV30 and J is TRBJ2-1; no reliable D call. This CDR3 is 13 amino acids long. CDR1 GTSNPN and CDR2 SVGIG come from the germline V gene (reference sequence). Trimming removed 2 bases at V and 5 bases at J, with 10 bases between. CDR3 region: CAWSRGNNNEQFF. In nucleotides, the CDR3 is TGTGCCTGGAGTCGCGGAAACAACAATGAGCAGTTCTTC.

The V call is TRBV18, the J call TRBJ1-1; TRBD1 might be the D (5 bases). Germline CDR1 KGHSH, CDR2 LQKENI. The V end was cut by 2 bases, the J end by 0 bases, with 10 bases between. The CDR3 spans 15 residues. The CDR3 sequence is CASSPGRGMNTEAFF. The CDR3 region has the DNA TGTGCCAGCTCACCAGGACGGGGGATGAACACTGAAGCTTTCTTT.

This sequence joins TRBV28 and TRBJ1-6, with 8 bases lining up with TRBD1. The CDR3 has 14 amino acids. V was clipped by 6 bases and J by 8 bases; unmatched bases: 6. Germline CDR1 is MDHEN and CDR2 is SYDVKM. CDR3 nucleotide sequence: TGTGCCAGCAGCCTTGGACAGGGTCATTCACCCCTCCACTTT. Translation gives CASSLGQGHSPLHF.

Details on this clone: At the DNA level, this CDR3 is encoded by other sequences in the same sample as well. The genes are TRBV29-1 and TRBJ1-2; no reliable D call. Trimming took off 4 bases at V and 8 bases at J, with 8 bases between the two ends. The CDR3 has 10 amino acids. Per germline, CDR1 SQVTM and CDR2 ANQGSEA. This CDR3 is CSVVEGGYTF. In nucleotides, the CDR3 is TGCAGCGTTGTCGAGGGAGGCTACACCTTC.